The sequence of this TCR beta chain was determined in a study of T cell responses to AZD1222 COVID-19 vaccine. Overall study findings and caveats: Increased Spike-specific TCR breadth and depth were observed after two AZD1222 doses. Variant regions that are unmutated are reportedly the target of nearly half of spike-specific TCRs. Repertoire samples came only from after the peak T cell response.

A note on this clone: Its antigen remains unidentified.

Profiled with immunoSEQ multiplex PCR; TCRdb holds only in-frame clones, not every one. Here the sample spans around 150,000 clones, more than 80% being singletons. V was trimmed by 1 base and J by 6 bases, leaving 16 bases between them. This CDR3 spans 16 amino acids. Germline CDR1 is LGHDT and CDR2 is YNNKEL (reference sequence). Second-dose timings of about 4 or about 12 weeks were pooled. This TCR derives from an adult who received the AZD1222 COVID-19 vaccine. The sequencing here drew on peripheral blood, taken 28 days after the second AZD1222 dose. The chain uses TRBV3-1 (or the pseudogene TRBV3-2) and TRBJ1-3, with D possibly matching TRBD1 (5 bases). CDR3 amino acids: CASSQGRGRTLNTIYF. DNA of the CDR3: TGTGCCAGCAGCCAAGGGAGGGGCCGGACCTTAAACACCATATATTTT.